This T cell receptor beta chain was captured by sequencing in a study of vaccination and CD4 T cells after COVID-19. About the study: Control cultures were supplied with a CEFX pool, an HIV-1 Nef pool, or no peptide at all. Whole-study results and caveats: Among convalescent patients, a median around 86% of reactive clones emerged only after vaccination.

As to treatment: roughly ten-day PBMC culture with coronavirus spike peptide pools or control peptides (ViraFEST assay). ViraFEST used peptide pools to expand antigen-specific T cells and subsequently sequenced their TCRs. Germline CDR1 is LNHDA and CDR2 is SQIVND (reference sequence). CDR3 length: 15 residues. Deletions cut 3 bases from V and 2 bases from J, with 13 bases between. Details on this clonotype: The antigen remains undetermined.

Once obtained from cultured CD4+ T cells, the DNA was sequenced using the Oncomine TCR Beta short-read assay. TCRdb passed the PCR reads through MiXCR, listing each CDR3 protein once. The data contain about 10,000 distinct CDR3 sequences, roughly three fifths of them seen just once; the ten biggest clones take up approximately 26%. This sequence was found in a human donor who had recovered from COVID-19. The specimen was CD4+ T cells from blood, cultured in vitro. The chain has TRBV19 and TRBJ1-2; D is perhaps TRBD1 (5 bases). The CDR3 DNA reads TGTGCCAGTAGTATGATCCAGGGCCAAAACTATGGCTACACCTTC. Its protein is CASSMIQGQNYGYTF. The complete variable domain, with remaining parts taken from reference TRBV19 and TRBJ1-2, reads DGGITQSPKYLFRKEGQNVTLSCEQNLNHDAMYWYRQDPGQGLRLIYYSQIVNDFQKGDIAEGYSVSREKKESFPLTVTSAQKNPTAFYLCASSMIQGQNYGYTFGSGTRLTVV.